Listed below are T cell receptor beta chains from one sample, sequenced in a study of regulatory T cells in long-lasting Graves disease. TCRdb processed the multiplex PCR reads anew with MiXCR; each CDR3 protein has one entry. This sample carries roughly 420,000 distinct CDR3 sequences, about 17% of them seen once, and the ten largest clones take around 10%. This sample was shared with a second study, whose subject was T cells in Graves' hyperthyroidism and ophthalmopathy.

The starting material was peripheral blood mononuclear cells (PBMCs), obtained at new diagnosis, from a patient treated with antithyroid drugs. These receptor sequences come from a woman in her 30s with Graves disease. The CDR3 runs from the conserved cysteine through the conserved F or W. Each record gives: J gene, D gene, clone size, V gene, CDR3 protein, CDR3 DNA. D genes are given only for firm matches. A row's size may be missing; if present it is once, few, many or a size class.

TRBJ2-7	.	many	TRBV6-1	CASSNSGGSYEQYF	TGTGCCAGCAGCAACTCTGGGGGTTCCTACGAGCAGTACTTC
TRBJ2-5	.	many	TRBV20-1	CSAGILAQETQYF	TGCAGTGCTGGGATCCTAGCGCAGGAGACCCAGTACTTC
TRBJ2-7	TRBD2	.	TRBV4-1	CASSQDSSGRGQYEQYF	TGCGCCAGCAGCCAGGACTCTAGCGGGAGGGGTCAATACGAGCAGTACTTC
TRBJ1-2	.	.	TRBV7-3	CASSFRGREVGYTF	TGTGCCAGCAGCTTTAGGGGCAGGGAGGTTGGCTACACCTTC
TRBJ2-1	.	many	TRBV12-3/TRBV12-4	CASSLPGPKGDEQFF	TGTGCCAGCAGTTTACCGGGCCCAAAGGGCGATGAGCAGTTCTTC
TRBJ2-1	.	many	TRBV5-4	CASSSTTDEQFF	TGTGCCAGCAGCTCTACGACAGATGAGCAGTTCTTC
TRBJ2-7	.	many	TRBV6-9	CASSYTGRPSYEQYF	TGTGCCAGCAGTTACACGGGGAGGCCCTCCTACGAGCAGTACTTC
TRBJ2-1	TRBD2	many	TRBV20-1	CSAERTSTRKQFF	TGCAGTGCTGAAAGGACTAGTACCCGGAAGCAGTTCTTC
TRBJ2-5	.	.	TRBV10-3	CAISDLGGSQETQYF	TGTGCCATCAGTGATCTCGGGGGCTCGCAAGAGACCCAGTACTTC
TRBJ2-5	TRBD2	many	TRBV6-5	CASSLRLAGLTLGETQYF	TGTGCCAGCAGTTTACGACTAGCGGGACTAACCTTGGGAGAGACCCAGTACTTC
TRBJ2-7	TRBD2	many	TRBV11-1	CASSLEAGGVYEQYF	TGTGCCAGCAGCTTAGAGGCGGGAGGGGTCTACGAGCAGTACTTC
TRBJ1-1	.	many	TRBV7-2	CASSPLMGNTEAFF	TGTGCCAGCAGCCCTCTGATGGGGAACACTGAAGCTTTCTTT
TRBJ2-3	.	many	TRBV5-1	CASSLRKPITDTQYF	TGCGCCAGCAGCTTGAGAAAGCCTATCACAGATACGCAGTATTTT
TRBJ2-1	TRBD2	many	TRBV2	CASSGTSGLDEQFF	TGTGCCAGCAGTGGGACTAGCGGGCTGGATGAGCAGTTCTTC
TRBJ2-7	.	many	TRBV7-8	CASSRPIATEPYEQYF	TGTGCCAGCAGCCGACCGATCGCCACCGAGCCCTACGAGCAGTACTTC
TRBJ1-2	.	many	TRBV2	CASSQLPETGYTF	TGTGCCAGCAGTCAGCTACCCGAGACTGGCTACACCTTC
TRBJ2-7	.	.	TRBV27	CASSPAGLSGEQYF	TGTGCCAGCAGTCCGGCGGGCCTCTCGGGCGAGCAGTACTTC
TRBJ2-7	TRBD2	many	TRBV10-3	CAISESILAVTYEQYF	TGTGCCATCAGTGAGTCGATTCTAGCGGTTACCTACGAGCAGTACTTC
TRBJ1-3	TRBD1	.	TRBV25-1	CASSELGQGAGNTIYF	TGTGCCAGCAGTGAACTTGGACAGGGGGCCGGAAACACCATATATTTT
TRBJ2-3	.	.	TRBV7-8	CASSFRKDTQYF	TGTGCCAGCAGCTTTCGGAAAGATACGCAGTATTTT
TRBJ1-5	.	many	TRBV27	CASSEYGQPQHF	TGTGCCAGCAGCGAATATGGGCAGCCCCAGCATTTT
TRBJ1-5	.	.	TRBV4-1	CASSHGEYNQPQHF	TGCGCCAGCAGCCACGGGGAGTACAATCAGCCCCAGCATTTT
TRBJ2-6	.	many	TRBV11-2	CASSSGVPGANVLTF	TGTGCCAGCAGCTCAGGAGTTCCTGGGGCCAACGTCCTGACTTTC
TRBJ1-1	.	many	TRBV20-1	CSAARGHLNTEAFF	TGCAGTGCTGCCCGGGGACACCTGAACACTGAAGCTTTCTTT
TRBJ2-2	TRBD2	.	TRBV20-1	CSARVLAGVGELFF	TGCAGTGCTAGAGTACTAGCGGGAGTGGGGGAGCTGTTTTTT
TRBJ2-7	.	many	TRBV20-1	CSLSQAGVHEQYF	TGCAGTTTAAGCCAGGCAGGCGTGCACGAGCAGTACTTC
TRBJ1-2	.	many	TRBV6-5	CASSYGGVGYGYTF	TGTGCCAGCAGTTACGGGGGGGTCGGCTATGGCTACACCTTC
TRBJ1-4	TRBD1	.	TRBV5-1	CASSPDREDEKLFF	TGCGCCAGCAGCCCGGACAGGGAGGATGAAAAACTGTTTTTT
TRBJ2-1	TRBD2	many	TRBV7-9	CASSFIAGPSSYNEQFF	TGTGCCAGCAGCTTTATAGCGGGCCCTAGCTCCTACAATGAGCAGTTCTTC
TRBJ1-2	.	many	TRBV28	CASSFIGQPLYGYTF	TGTGCCAGCAGTTTCATCGGACAGCCTCTCTATGGCTACACCTTC
TRBJ2-7	.	many	TRBV27	CASRPGYLREQYF	TGTGCCAGCAGACCGGGGTATTTAAGGGAGCAGTACTTC
TRBJ2-3	TRBD2	many	TRBV2	CASSVTSGSTDTQYF	TGTGCCAGCAGTGTAACTAGCGGTAGCACAGATACGCAGTATTTT
TRBJ2-5	.	few	TRBV15	CATSRVAETQYF	TGTGCCACCAGCAGAGTTGCAGAGACCCAGTACTTC
TRBJ2-1	TRBD2	.	TRBV19	CASSIDDPPSGRVLHEQFF	TGTGCCAGTAGTATAGATGATCCCCCTAGCGGGAGGGTTCTTCATGAGCAGTTCTTC
TRBJ2-1	TRBD2	many	TRBV5-8	CAHGGTSYNEQFF	TGTGCCCACGGGGGGACGAGTTACAATGAGCAGTTCTTC
TRBJ2-5	TRBD2	.	TRBV7-2	CASSPGVAGGELETQYF	TGTGCCAGCAGCCCGGGGGTAGCGGGAGGGGAGTTGGAGACCCAGTACTTC
TRBJ1-2	TRBD1	few	TRBV6-1	CASSARQGGGYTF	TGTGCCAGCAGTGCCCGACAGGGTGGTGGCTACACCTTC
TRBJ2-1	.	many	TRBV18	CASSPPTQHRPNEQFF	TGTGCCAGCTCACCACCCACTCAGCATCGGCCCAATGAGCAGTTCTTC
TRBJ1-4	.	.	TRBV4-1	CASSHVGGATNEKLFF	TGCGCCAGCAGCCATGTAGGGGGAGCAACTAATGAAAAACTGTTTTTT
TRBJ2-2	.	.	TRBV7-9	CASSPTFRSKNTGELFF	TGTGCCAGCAGCCCCACCTTTAGAAGCAAGAACACCGGGGAGCTGTTTTTT
TRBJ1-2	.	.	TRBV15	CATSRDGARQAHEIYGYTF	TGTGCCACCAGCAGAGATGGTGCGCGGCAGGCTCACGAAATCTATGGCTACACCTTC
TRBJ2-1	.	many	TRBV27	CASSSWDAKYHHEQFF	TGTGCCAGCAGTTCCTGGGACGCCAAGTACCACCATGAGCAGTTCTTC
TRBJ2-5	.	many	TRBV10-3	CAISDSEAETQYF	TGTGCCATCAGTGACTCGGAGGCAGAGACCCAGTACTTC
TRBJ1-1	TRBD1	.	TRBV29-1	CSALGDSGSNTEAFF	TGCAGCGCTTTGGGGGACAGCGGCTCGAACACTGAAGCTTTCTTT